This T cell receptor beta chain was identified during a study of T cell responses to AZD1222 COVID-19 vaccine. General study points: Donors, mostly white British, included more females; clonal diversity was possibly underestimated. Only a handful of AZD1222 recipients tested seropositive at baseline. Two AZD1222 administrations were followed by greater Spike-specific TCR breadth and depth. Nearly half of spike-specific TCRs reportedly target variant regions that are unmutated in the B.1.351 and B.1.1.7 variants.

Clones were sequenced by immunoSEQ multiplex PCR, and TCRdb holds only the in-frame ones, with some missing. The sample carries 80,000 to 90,000 clones, over 75% recorded once. For this clone: Its target is not known.

The material was peripheral blood, obtained on day 0 of MenACWY control vaccination. The receptor comes from an adult in good health.

CDR3 region: CASWSGVEKLFF. CDR3 sequence (DNA): TGTGCCAGCTGGAGTGGGGTTGAAAAACTGTTTTTT. This chain uses TRBV2 with TRBJ1-4; D is undetermined. Trimming removed 8 bases from V and 7 bases from J, with 11 bases in between. CDR1 and CDR2 from the germline V gene are SNHLY and FYNNEI. The CDR3 is 12 amino acids.